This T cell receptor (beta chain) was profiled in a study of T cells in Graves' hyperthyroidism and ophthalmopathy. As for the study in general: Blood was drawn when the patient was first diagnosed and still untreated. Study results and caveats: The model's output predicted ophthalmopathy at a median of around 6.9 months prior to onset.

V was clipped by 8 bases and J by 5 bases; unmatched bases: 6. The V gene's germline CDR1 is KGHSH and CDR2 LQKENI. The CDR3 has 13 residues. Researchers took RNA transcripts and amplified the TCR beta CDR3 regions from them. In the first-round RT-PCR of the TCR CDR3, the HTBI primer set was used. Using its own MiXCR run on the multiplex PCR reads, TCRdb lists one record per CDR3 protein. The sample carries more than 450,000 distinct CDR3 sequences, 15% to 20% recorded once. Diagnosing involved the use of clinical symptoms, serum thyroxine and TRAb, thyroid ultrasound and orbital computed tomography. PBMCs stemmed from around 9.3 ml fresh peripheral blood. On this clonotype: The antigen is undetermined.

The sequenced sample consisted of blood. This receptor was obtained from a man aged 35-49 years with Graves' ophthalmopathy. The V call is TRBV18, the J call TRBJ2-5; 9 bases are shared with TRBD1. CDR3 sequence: CASPRTGDETQYF. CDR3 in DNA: TGTGCCAGCCCACGGACAGGGGACGAGACCCAGTACTTC.